This is a list of T cell receptor beta chains from one sample in a study of blood T cell repertoires in COVID-19. The assay was immunoSEQ multiplex PCR, and TCRdb's table has in-frame clones only and misses some. The repertoire holds nearly 350,000 clones, about four fifths seen once, with 2.5% to 3% in the top ten. The source material was peripheral blood. The receptors were sampled from a man younger than 45 with active or convalescent COVID-19. Each CDR3 is given with its conserved first and last residue. The D gene is left open where the match is weak. Clone size is shown for a subset of rows, as once, few, many or a class of expanded clone.

V: TRBV19; size: -; J: TRBJ2-7; D: TRBD1; DNA: TGTGCCAGTAGTGCGGGACAGGGGAACTACGAGCAGTACTTC; CDR3: CASSAGQGNYEQYF
V: TRBV12-3/TRBV12-4; size: -; J: TRBJ1-6; D: -; DNA: TGTGCCAGCAGTTTAGGGTTACTACCCCTCCACTTT; CDR3: CASSLGLLPLHF
V: TRBV19; size: -; J: TRBJ1-6; D: TRBD1; DNA: TGTGCCAGTAGTACCGGACAGGGGAGTTCACCCCTCCACTTT; CDR3: CASSTGQGSSPLHF
V: TRBV4-1; size: few; J: TRBJ1-2; D: TRBD1; DNA: TGCGCCAGCAGCCAAGAACAGGGGGCGGTGAAGTTTGATGGCTACACCTTC; CDR3: CASSQEQGAVKFDGYTF
V: TRBV6-5; size: -; J: TRBJ1-1; D: -; DNA: TGTGCCAGCAGTACGCGGGACCCCCTGAACACTGAAGCTTTCTTT; CDR3: CASSTRDPLNTEAFF
V: TRBV19; size: once; J: TRBJ2-1; D: TRBD2; DNA: TGTGCCAGTAGTGGGATAGCGGGAACCCCCAATGAGCAGTTCTTC; CDR3: CASSGIAGTPNEQFF
V: TRBV6-6; size: -; J: TRBJ2-7; D: -; DNA: TGTGCCAGCAGCCTGGACAGCTACGAGCAGTACTTC; CDR3: CASSLDSYEQYF
V: TRBV6-2/TRBV6-3; size: -; J: TRBJ1-4; D: TRBD1; DNA: TGTGCCAGCAGTACCAGCCGGGACAGCCGGTGGAAAACTAATGAAAAACTGTTTTTT; CDR3: CASSTSRDSRWKTNEKLFF
V: TRBV24-1; size: -; J: TRBJ1-5; D: -; DNA: TGTGCCACCAGTGATTCCCCGCAAAGGGGGGAGGGTCAGCCCCAGCATTTT; CDR3: CATSDSPQRGEGQPQHF
V: TRBV6-5; size: once; J: TRBJ2-7; D: TRBD1; DNA: TGTGCCAGCAGGCCAGGACAGGGAACCTACGAGCAGTACTTC; CDR3: CASRPGQGTYEQYF
V: TRBV3-1/TRBV3-2; size: once; J: TRBJ2-1; D: TRBD2; DNA: TGTGCCAGCAGCCATTGGCTAGCGGATTACAATGAGCAGTTCTTC; CDR3: CASSHWLADYNEQFF
V: TRBV11-2; size: -; J: TRBJ2-1; D: -; DNA: TGTGCCAGCAGCTTCAGGGAGGTGGGTAGCAATGAGCAGTTCTTC; CDR3: CASSFREVGSNEQFF
V: TRBV18; size: -; J: TRBJ1-2; D: -; DNA: TGTGCCAGCTCACCGGGCCAGAACTATGGCTACACCTTC; CDR3: CASSPGQNYGYTF
V: TRBV19; size: -; J: TRBJ1-5; D: -; DNA: TGTGCCAGTAAGCGGGGCCCGGGACGCAATCAGCCCCAGCATTTT; CDR3: CASKRGPGRNQPQHF
V: TRBV30; size: -; J: TRBJ1-3; D: -; DNA: TGTGCCTGGATCGGACAGCCCTCTGGAAACACCATATATTTT; CDR3: CAWIGQPSGNTIYF
V: TRBV4-2; size: -; J: TRBJ1-1; D: TRBD1; DNA: TGTGCCAGCAGCCGGACAGGGGGCACTGAAGCTTTCTTT; CDR3: CASSRTGGTEAFF
V: TRBV10-3; size: -; J: TRBJ2-1; D: -; DNA: TGTGCCATCAGCTCCCTGGCCCAGGACAGAAATTACAATGAGCAGTTCTTC; CDR3: CAISSLAQDRNYNEQFF
V: TRBV5-1; size: -; J: TRBJ2-1; D: TRBD2; DNA: TGCGCCAGCAGCCGTACTAGCGCCGTTAGCTCCTACAATGAGCAGTTCTTC; CDR3: CASSRTSAVSSYNEQFF
V: TRBV7-2; size: few; J: TRBJ2-1; D: -; DNA: TGTGCCAGCAGCTGGGAGAACGGGATCAATGAGCAGTTCTTC; CDR3: CASSWENGINEQFF
V: TRBV9; size: -; J: TRBJ2-3; D: TRBD2; DNA: TGTGCCAGCAGCGCCCGACTAGCGACTAGCACAGATACGCAGTATTTT; CDR3: CASSARLATSTDTQYF
V: TRBV9; size: once; J: TRBJ2-7; D: -; DNA: TGTGCCAGCAGCGTAGAGAACAGGGTCTACGAGCAGTACTTC; CDR3: CASSVENRVYEQYF
V: TRBV19; size: -; J: TRBJ2-3; D: -; DNA: TGTGCCAGTAGTATCGGGTTCACAGATACGCAGTATTTT; CDR3: CASSIGFTDTQYF
V: TRBV6-5; size: -; J: TRBJ1-2; D: TRBD1; DNA: TGTGCCAGCAGTCCCTGGACAGGGGCCTCCTATGGCTACACCTTC; CDR3: CASSPWTGASYGYTF
V: TRBV2; size: once; J: TRBJ1-3; D: -; DNA: TGTGCCAGCAGTGAAGCGGGGGGGGAATCGCCCTTCGATTTT; CDR3: CASSEAGGESPFDF
V: TRBV9; size: -; J: TRBJ2-2; D: -; DNA: TGTGCCAGCAGCGCGAAGAGGCAGGGAAGAGGCGGGGAGCTGTTTTTT; CDR3: CASSAKRQGRGGELFF
V: TRBV7-2; size: -; J: TRBJ2-2; D: TRBD1; DNA: TGTGCCAGCGACAGGGCGAACACCGGGGAGCTGTTTTTT; CDR3: CASDRANTGELFF
V: TRBV5-1; size: -; J: TRBJ2-3; D: TRBD2; DNA: TGCGCCAGCAGCTCGGCGGGGGGGGCGAGACGCACAGATACGCAGTATTTT; CDR3: CASSSAGGARRTDTQYF
V: TRBV12-3/TRBV12-4; size: -; J: TRBJ1-2; D: -; DNA: TGTGCCAGCACGACGGGGGGAGTGAGCGGCTACACCTTC; CDR3: CASTTGGVSGYTF
V: TRBV4-3; size: -; J: TRBJ2-7; D: TRBD2; DNA: TGCGCCAGCAGCCGACTAGCGGGAGTTCCCTCCTACGAGCAGTACTTC; CDR3: CASSRLAGVPSYEQYF
V: TRBV19; size: -; J: TRBJ1-2; D: -; DNA: TGTGCCAGTAGGAACAGGAGACCTAACTATGGCTACACCTTC; CDR3: CASRNRRPNYGYTF
V: TRBV29-1; size: -; J: TRBJ2-5; D: TRBD1; DNA: TGCAGCGTTGAACCGGGACAGCAAGAGACCCAGTACTTC; CDR3: CSVEPGQQETQYF
V: TRBV30; size: -; J: TRBJ2-1; D: -; DNA: TGTGCCTGGAGTCGGGACTTCCCGAATTCCAATGAGCAGTTCTTC; CDR3: CAWSRDFPNSNEQFF
V: TRBV7-9; size: -; J: TRBJ2-7; D: -; DNA: TGTGCCAGCAGCCGCCAGATCGGACTACTACACTACGAGCAGTACTTC; CDR3: CASSRQIGLLHYEQYF